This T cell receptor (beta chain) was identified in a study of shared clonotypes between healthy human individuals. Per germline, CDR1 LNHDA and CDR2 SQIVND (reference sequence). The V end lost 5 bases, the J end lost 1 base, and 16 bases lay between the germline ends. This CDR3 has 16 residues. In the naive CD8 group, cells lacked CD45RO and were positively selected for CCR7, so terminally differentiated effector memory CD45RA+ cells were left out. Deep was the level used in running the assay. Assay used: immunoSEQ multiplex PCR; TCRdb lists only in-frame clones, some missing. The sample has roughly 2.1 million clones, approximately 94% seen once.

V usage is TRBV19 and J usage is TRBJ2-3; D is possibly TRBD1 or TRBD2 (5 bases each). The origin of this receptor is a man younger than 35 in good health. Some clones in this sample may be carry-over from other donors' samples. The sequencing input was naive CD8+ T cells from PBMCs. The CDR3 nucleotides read TGTGCCAGTAGTGAACCCCGGGACCGCCGCACAGATACGCAGTATTTT. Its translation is CASSEPRDRRTDTQYF.